Here is one T cell receptor beta chain with its context. Its target is unknown. The germline CDR1 and CDR2 sequences are DFQATT and SNEGSKA (reference sequence). V lost 2 bases and J lost 0; bases outside the gene matches: 10. This CDR3 has 17 amino acids. This sample was included in a study of tumor and adjacent non-tumor tissue in lung cancer. Turning to the study itself: The patients, 10 to 11 men and 5 or 6 women, were roughly 31 to 85 with stage I to III disease. Some 4.1 million productive TCRbeta reads were obtained per sample on average. Whole-study findings and limits: Normal lung showed higher cumulative top 100 clone frequency than tumor.

The library came from three nested PCR rounds adapted from ARM-PCR protocols. One entry per CDR3 protein, called by TCRdb with MiXCR from the multiplex PCR reads. Of about 200,000 distinct CDR3 sequences in the sample, around 70% were seen once. No cell sorting was done before RNA was extracted from the tissue. Newly diagnosed lung cancer patients had thoracic surgery in China, August–November 2014, without prior chemotherapy. V is TRBV20-1 and J is TRBJ2-1; 7 bases are a match to TRBD1. Sequenced material: lung tumor tissue. This clonotype was obtained from a man in his 60s with non-small cell lung cancer. The CDR3 sequence: CSARPQQTGSSYNEQFF. CDR3 nucleotide sequence: TGCAGTGCTAGACCGCAGCAGACAGGGAGCTCCTACAATGAGCAGTTCTTC.